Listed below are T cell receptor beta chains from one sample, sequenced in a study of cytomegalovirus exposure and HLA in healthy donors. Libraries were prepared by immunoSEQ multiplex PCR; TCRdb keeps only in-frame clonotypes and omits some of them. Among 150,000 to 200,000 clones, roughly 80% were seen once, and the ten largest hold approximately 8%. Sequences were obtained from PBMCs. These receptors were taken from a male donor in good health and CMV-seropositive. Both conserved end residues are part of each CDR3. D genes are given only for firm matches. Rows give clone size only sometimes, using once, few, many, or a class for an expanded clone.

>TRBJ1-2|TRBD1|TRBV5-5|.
CASSPHGQETYGYTF
TGTGCCAGCAGCCCCCACGGACAGGAAACCTATGGCTACACCTTC
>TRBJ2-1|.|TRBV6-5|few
CASSRQANEQFF
TGTGCCAGCAGTCGACAGGCCAATGAGCAGTTCTTC
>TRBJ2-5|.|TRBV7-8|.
CASNRLGNHETQYF
TGTGCCAGCAACCGACTAGGCAATCACGAGACCCAGTACTTC
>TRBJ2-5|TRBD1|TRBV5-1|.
CASSLQGAVGETQYF
TGCGCCAGCAGCTTGCAGGGGGCAGTCGGGGAGACCCAGTACTTC
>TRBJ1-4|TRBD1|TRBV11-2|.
CASSRGTGVAKLFF
TGTGCCAGCAGCCGCGGGACAGGGGTAGCAAAACTGTTTTTT
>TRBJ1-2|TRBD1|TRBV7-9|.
CASSLGSAGGAGGYTF
TGTGCCAGCAGCTTAGGCAGCGCAGGGGGCGCGGGCGGCTACACCTTC
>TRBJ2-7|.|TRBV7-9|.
CASSLAGVYKTYEQYF
TGTGCCAGCAGCTTAGCGGGAGTATATAAAACCTACGAGCAGTACTTC
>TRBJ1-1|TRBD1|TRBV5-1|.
CASSLGQGEAFF
TGCGCCAGCAGCTTAGGACAGGGCGAAGCTTTCTTT
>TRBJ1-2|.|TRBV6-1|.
CASSEGQNYGYTF
TGTGCCAGCAGTGAAGGGCAGAACTATGGCTACACCTTC
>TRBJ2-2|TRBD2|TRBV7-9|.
CASSLWGLAGAGGGELFF
TGTGCCAGCAGCTTATGGGGGTTGGCGGGAGCCGGTGGCGGGGAGCTGTTTTTT
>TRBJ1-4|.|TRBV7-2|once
CASSSRGTGATNEKLFF
TGTGCCAGCAGTTCGCGGGGGACGGGAGCAACTAATGAAAAACTGTTTTTT
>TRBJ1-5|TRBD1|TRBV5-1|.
CASSVSGTGPNQPQHF
TGCGCCAGCAGCGTCTCCGGGACAGGCCCCAATCAGCCCCAGCATTTT
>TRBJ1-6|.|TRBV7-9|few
CASSGGAPNSPLHF
TGTGCCAGCAGCGGCGGGGCCCCGAATTCACCCCTCCACTTT
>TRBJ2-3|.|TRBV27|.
CASREGVRDTQYF
TGTGCCAGCAGGGAAGGGGTGCGGGATACGCAGTATTTT
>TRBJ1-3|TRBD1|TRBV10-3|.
CAISGGTLGNTIYF
TGTGCCATCTCAGGGGGGACACTTGGAAACACCATATATTTT
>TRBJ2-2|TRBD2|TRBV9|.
CASQAGGNTGELFF
TGTGCCAGCCAAGCGGGGGGGAACACCGGGGAGCTGTTTTTT
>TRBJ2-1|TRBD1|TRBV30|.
CAWARTGVNEQFF
TGTGCCTGGGCCCGAACAGGGGTGAATGAGCAGTTCTTC
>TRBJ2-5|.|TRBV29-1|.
CSVDAGLGETQYF
TGCAGCGTTGACGCGGGGTTAGGGGAGACCCAGTACTTC
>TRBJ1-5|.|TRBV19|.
CASSETNQPQHF
TGTGCCAGTAGCGAGACAAATCAGCCCCAGCATTTT
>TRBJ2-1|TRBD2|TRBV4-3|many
CASSQDILAGYNEQFF
TGCGCCAGCAGCCAAGATATCCTAGCGGGGTACAATGAGCAGTTCTTC
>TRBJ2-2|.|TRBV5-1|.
CASSLVQGTTGELFF
TGCGCCAGCAGCTTGGTCCAGGGGACCACCGGGGAGCTGTTTTTT
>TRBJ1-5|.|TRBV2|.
CASSELAPGSNQPQHF
TGTGCCAGCAGTGAATTGGCTCCAGGGAGCAATCAGCCCCAGCATTTT
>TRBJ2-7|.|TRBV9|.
CASSVADSPGEQYF
TGTGCCAGCAGCGTAGCAGATTCTCCGGGCGAGCAGTACTTC
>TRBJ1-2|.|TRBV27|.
CASGLWPGHINGYTF
TGTGCCAGCGGCCTGTGGCCGGGACATATTAATGGCTACACCTTC
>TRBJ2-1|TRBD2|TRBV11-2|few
CASRKIAGGPGNEQFF
TGTGCCAGCAGAAAAATAGCGGGAGGGCCAGGCAATGAGCAGTTCTTC
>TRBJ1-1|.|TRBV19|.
CASSIWGTKNTEAFF
TGTGCCAGTAGTATTTGGGGGACAAAGAACACTGAAGCTTTCTTT
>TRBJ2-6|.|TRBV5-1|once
CASSLGQGTASGANVLTF
TGCGCCAGCAGCTTGGGGCAGGGTACCGCCTCTGGGGCCAACGTCCTGACTTTC
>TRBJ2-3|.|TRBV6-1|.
CASSVSMEGKGTDTQYF
TGTGCCAGCAGTGTGTCGATGGAGGGGAAGGGGACAGATACGCAGTATTTT
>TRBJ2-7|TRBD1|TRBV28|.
CASSSAGTGKYEQYF
TGTGCCAGCAGTTCTGCCGGGACAGGGAAGTACGAGCAGTACTTC
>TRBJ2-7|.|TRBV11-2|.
CASRPLQGNLLRGQYF
TGTGCCAGCAGACCATTGCAGGGAAACCTACTACGAGGGCAGTACTTC
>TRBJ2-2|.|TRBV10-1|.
CASSGSSAGELFF
TGCGCCAGCAGTGGCTCTAGTGCTGGGGAGCTGTTTTTT
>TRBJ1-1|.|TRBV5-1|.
CASRQYGGTEAFF
TGCGCCAGCAGACAATACGGGGGCACTGAAGCTTTCTTT
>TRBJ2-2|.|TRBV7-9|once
CASSLGGAVMNTGELFF
TGTGCCAGCAGCTTAGGGGGAGCGGTGATGAACACCGGGGAGCTGTTTTTT
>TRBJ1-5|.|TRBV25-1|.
CASSTSLEGKADQPQHF
TGTGCCAGCAGTACTTCCTTGGAGGGAAAGGCAGATCAGCCCCAGCATTTT
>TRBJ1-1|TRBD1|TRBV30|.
CAWGLRTGGVAFF
TGTGCCTGGGGGCTAAGGACAGGGGGGGTTGCTTTCTTT
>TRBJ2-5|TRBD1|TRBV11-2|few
CASSLRTGAETQYF
TGTGCCAGCAGCCTAAGGACAGGAGCAGAGACCCAGTACTTC
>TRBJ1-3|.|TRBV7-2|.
CASSEGVMTSPGNTIYF
TGTGCCAGCAGCGAGGGGGTAATGACCTCTCCTGGAAACACCATATATTTT
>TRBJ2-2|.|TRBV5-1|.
CASSLAGAGVTGELFF
TGCGCCAGCAGCTTGGCCGGGGCAGGGGTCACCGGGGAGCTGTTTTTT
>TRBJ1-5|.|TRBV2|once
CASSENQGSQPQHF
TGTGCCAGCAGTGAAAACCAGGGGTCTCAGCCCCAGCATTTT
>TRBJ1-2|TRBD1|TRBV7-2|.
CASNQGADYGYTF
TGTGCCAGCAACCAGGGGGCTGACTATGGCTACACCTTC
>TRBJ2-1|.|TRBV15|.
CATSPRLGRLDEQFF
TGTGCCACCAGCCCAAGACTAGGGAGGTTGGATGAGCAGTTCTTC
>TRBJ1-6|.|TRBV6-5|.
CASSYEVRDSSPLHF
TGTGCCAGCAGTTACGAGGTCAGGGATAGTTCACCCCTCCACTTT
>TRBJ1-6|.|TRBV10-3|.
CAISESEGNSPLHF
TGTGCCATCAGTGAGTCTGAGGGCAATTCACCCCTCCACTTT
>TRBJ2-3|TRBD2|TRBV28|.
CASSSPGGGDTQYF
TGTGCCAGCAGTTCCCCGGGGGGGGGAGATACGCAGTATTTT
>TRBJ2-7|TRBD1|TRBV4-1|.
CASSQILTGTAYEQYF
TGCGCCAGCAGCCAAATCCTTACCGGGACAGCTTACGAGCAGTACTTC
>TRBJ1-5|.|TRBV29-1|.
CSVRQGLNQPQHF
TGCAGCGTTCGGCAGGGCCTCAATCAGCCCCAGCATTTT
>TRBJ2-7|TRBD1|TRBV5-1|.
CASRGEQGANEQYF
TGCGCCAGCAGAGGGGAACAGGGGGCGAACGAGCAGTACTTC
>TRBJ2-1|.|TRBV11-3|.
CASSSTGGYNEQFF
TGTGCCAGCAGTTCGACGGGCGGGTACAATGAGCAGTTCTTC
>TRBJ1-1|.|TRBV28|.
CASSLRGFAAEAFF
TGTGCCAGCAGTTTACGAGGGTTCGCCGCTGAAGCTTTCTTT
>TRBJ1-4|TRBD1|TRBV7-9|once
CASSLARGKGEKLFF
TGTGCCAGCAGCTTAGCCAGGGGGAAGGGTGAAAAACTGTTTTTT
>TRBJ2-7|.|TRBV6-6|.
CASSYPRAGNYEQYF
TGTGCCAGCAGTTACCCCCGGGCGGGGAACTACGAGCAGTACTTC
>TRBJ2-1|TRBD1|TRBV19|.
CASSPTGAYNEQFF
TGTGCCAGTAGCCCGACAGGGGCTTACAATGAGCAGTTCTTC
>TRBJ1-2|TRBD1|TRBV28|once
CASTHRGSSYGYTF
TGTGCCAGCACACACAGGGGATCCAGCTATGGCTACACCTTC
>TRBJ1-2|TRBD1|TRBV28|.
CASSLGQGIGYTF
TGTGCCAGCAGTCTGGGACAGGGGATTGGCTACACCTTC
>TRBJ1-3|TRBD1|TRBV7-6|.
CASSLGGTGNSGNTIYF
TGTGCCAGCAGCTTAGGGGGGACAGGCAACTCTGGAAACACCATATATTTT
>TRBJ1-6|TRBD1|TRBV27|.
CASSSMGTAIINSPLHF
TGTGCCAGCAGCTCTATGGGGACAGCGATCATTAATTCACCCCTCCACTTT
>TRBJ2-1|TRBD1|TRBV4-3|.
CASSQDGGQYNEQFF
TGCGCCAGCAGCCAAGATGGGGGACAGTACAATGAGCAGTTCTTC
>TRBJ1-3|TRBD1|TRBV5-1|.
CASSLMTGTSGNTIYF
TGCGCCAGCAGCTTAATGACAGGGACCTCTGGAAACACCATATATTTT
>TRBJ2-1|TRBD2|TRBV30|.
CAWSLLGTTSYNEQFF
TGTGCCTGGAGTCTCCTCGGGACTACCAGCTACAATGAGCAGTTCTTC
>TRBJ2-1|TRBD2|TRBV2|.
CASSGTSVLNEQFF
TGTGCCAGCAGTGGGACTAGCGTCCTCAATGAGCAGTTCTTC